This T cell receptor beta chain stems from a study of blood T cell repertoires in COVID-19. Study overall: Donors in the United States, Italy and Spain gave samples during acute or convalescent COVID-19. T cells, B-cell-depleted T cells, or PBMCs supplied cDNA or gDNA.

In the source study's methods: How many nucleated cells were present was estimated from reference gene primer amplification. TCRdb keeps only in-frame clones here, not all; method: immunoSEQ multiplex PCR. V and J calls and clone size are those listed in that table; D and trimming were worked out from the DNA. The sample shows over 120,000 clones, over 65% of them seen only once. This clone was seen just once. The sample consisted of peripheral blood. The receptor comes from a human donor in a cohort sampled during active COVID-19.

CDR3 sequence: CAISESTGKNTEAFF. The CDR3 DNA sequence: TGTGCCATCAGTGAGTCGACCGGGAAGAACACTGAAGCTTTCTTT. V and J are TRBV10-3 and TRBJ1-1; D is unclear. The length of the CDR3 is 15 residues. V was trimmed by 0 bases and J by 1 base, leaving 9 bases between them. Per the germline V gene, CDR1 is ENHRY and CDR2 is SYGVKD.